The next 22 T cell receptor beta chains were all read from a single sample in a study of post-analysis software for immune sequencing data. These receptors' antigens are unknown. Study outcomes and limitations: Elevated frequency relative to controls characterized several TRBV segments in patients, TRBV5-6, TRBV5-1 and TRBV20-1 among them.

TCR beta cDNA libraries included unique molecular identifiers. TCRdb itself ran the PCR reads through MiXCR, one entry per CDR3 protein. The data contain about 430,000 distinct CDR3 sequences, over 30% of them singletons. Specimen: blood. The source is a girl aged 2 to 9 with multiple sclerosis.

The chain recombines TRBV27 with TRBJ2-7; 16 nucleotides match TRBD2. Germline lookup yields CDR1 MNHEY and CDR2 SMNVEV (reference sequence). The J segment lost 4 bases and the V segment lost 4 bases, leaving 7 bases of the junction unmatched. The CDR3 has 17 amino acids. CDR3 protein: CASSSHGTSGRVYEQYF. In DNA, the CDR3 is TGTGCCAGCAGTTCCCACGGGACTAGCGGGAGGGTGTACGAGCAGTACTTC.

V and J are TRBV6-2 or TRBV6-3 and TRBJ2-1; D perhaps matches TRBD1 (6 bases). Trimming shortened V by 6 bases and J by 8 bases, and 20 bases separated the two germline ends. The CDR3 consists of 15 residues. The germline gives CDR1 MNHEY, CDR2 SVGEGT. The CDR3 DNA follows: TGTGCCAGCAGCGTATTGGACAGCGGCCAGGATGAGCAGTTCTTC. Translated: CASSVLDSGQDEQFF.

The chain has TRBV28 and TRBJ2-1; no clear D. Germline V gives CDR1 MDHEN, CDR2 SYDVKM. V lost 6 bases and J 2 bases, leaving 8 bases between the germline ends. CDR3 length: 13 amino acids. In DNA, the CDR3 is TGTGCCAGCAGGGAGCAGGCCTACAATGAGCAGTTCTTC. Its translation is CASREQAYNEQFF. Using reference TRBV28 and TRBJ2-1 for the parts outside the CDR3, the full variable domain is DVKVTQSSRYLVKRTGEKVFLECVQDMDHENMFWYRQDPGLGLRLIYFSYDVKMKEKGDIPEGYSVSREKKERFSLILESASTNQTSMYLCASREQAYNEQFFGPGTRLTVL.

This chain links TRBV5-1 with TRBJ2-5; TRBD1 or TRBD2 may be the D gene (5 bases each). Trimming took off 4 bases at V and 4 bases at J, with 8 bases between the two ends. Looked up from germline, CDR1 is SGHRS and CDR2 is YFSETQ. The CDR3 has 12 amino acids. CDR3 residues: CASSRDLETQYF. CDR3 bases: TGCGCCAGCAGCCGGGACCTAGAGACCCAGTACTTC.

This clonotype was detected only a few times. V is TRBV12-3 or TRBV12-4 and J is TRBJ2-1, with 10 bases lining up with TRBD2. This CDR3 is 18 amino acids long. The ends lost 4 bases at V and 0 bases at J; junction bases unmatched: 9. CDR3 residues: CASSSGTSAQSSYNEQFF. As DNA, the CDR3 is TGTGCCAGCAGTTCCGGGACTAGCGCCCAGAGCTCCTACAATGAGCAGTTCTTC.

The chain links TRBV7-9 to TRBJ2-7; TRBD1 agrees at 10 bases. CDR3 length equals 15 residues. With 3 bases clipped from V and 4 bases from J, the junction kept 6 bases outside the gene matches. CDR1 SEHNR and CDR2 FQNEAQ come from the germline V gene (reference sequence). The CDR3 nucleotides read TGTGCCAGCAGCTTGACCGGGACAGGGGATTACGAGCAGTACTTC. Amino acid sequence: CASSLTGTGDYEQYF.

The chain recombines TRBV28 with TRBJ2-7, with 7 bases that match TRBD2. Germline lookup yields CDR1 MDHEN and CDR2 SYDVKM. V dropped 3 bases and J dropped 5; count of bases not matched to a gene: 13. The CDR3 loop spans 16 amino acids. CDR3 sequence: CASSLVGGSGVHEQYF. CDR3 DNA: TGTGCCAGCAGTTTGGTCGGCGGGAGCGGGGTCCACGAGCAGTACTTC.

The sample holds a few counts of this clonotype. The gene calls are TRBV15 and TRBJ2-5; 13 bases are a match to TRBD2. Trimming removed 0 bases from V and 5 bases from J; junction bases left unmatched: 6. Looked up from germline, CDR1 is LNHNV and CDR2 is YYDKDF (reference sequence). This CDR3 has 17 residues. Here the CDR3 reads CATSRETSGRPMETQYF. For the CDR3, the DNA is TGTGCCACCAGCAGAGAGACTAGCGGGAGGCCCATGGAGACCCAGTACTTC. Together with reference TRBV15 and TRBJ2-5, the CDR3 gives the full variable domain: DAMVIQNPRYQVTQFGKPVTLSCSQTLNHNVMYWYQQKSSQAPKLLFHYYDKDFNNEADTPDNFQSRRPNTSFCFLDIRSPGLGDTAMYLCATSRETSGRPMETQYFGPGTRLLVL.

This CDR3 reads CASSSGQGSYEKLFF. CDR3 sequence (DNA): TGTGCCAGCAGCTCGGGACAGGGATCGTATGAAAAACTGTTTTTT. This chain links TRBV7-9 with TRBJ1-4, with 9 nucleotides matching TRBD1. The ends lost 4 bases at V and 6 bases at J; junction bases unmatched: 6. This CDR3 comprises 15 residues. Germline-derived CDR1 and CDR2 are SEHNR and FQNEAQ (reference sequence).

The rearrangement joins TRBV20-1 to TRBJ1-1, with a tentative D call TRBD1 (6 bases). The germline V gene has CDR1 DFQATT and CDR2 SNEGSKA (reference sequence). V was clipped by 5 bases and J by 7 bases, with 14 bases between them. The CDR3 runs 12 residues. CDR3 nucleotides: TGCAGTGCTCCGTGGCTCAGGGGTGAAGCTTTCTTT. Translation gives CSAPWLRGEAFF.

Note on this clonotype: The junction and the germline gene differ at one end; a read error may be behind it. This chain joins TRBV7-3 and TRBJ2-7, with D maybe TRBD1 (6 bases). This CDR3 region has 14 residues. CDR1 SGHTA and CDR2 FQGTGA come from the germline V gene. CDR3 in DNA: TGTGCCAACAGCGAAACAGGGAGCTCCTACGAGCAGTACTTC. The encoded protein is CANSETGSSYEQYF.

The V and J genes are TRBV29-1 and TRBJ2-5, with TRBD2 matching over 10 bases. This CDR3 has 14 amino acids. Germline CDR1 SQVTM, CDR2 ANQGSEA. J was trimmed by 4 bases and V by 6 bases; bases with no gene match: 8. In DNA form, the CDR3 reads TGCAGCGTCGTGGGGCTAGCGGGAGTAGAGACCCAGTACTTC. Protein sequence: CSVVGLAGVETQYF.

This clonotype was counted only a few times. This sequence joins TRBV4-1 and TRBJ1-5, with D uncertain. Between the trimmed V and J ends, which lost 3 bases and 7 bases, there was a span of 22 bases. Germline-derived CDR1 and CDR2 are MGHRA and YSYEKL. The CDR3 has 17 residues. The CDR3 reads CASSQDPDARFFQPQHF. The CDR3 DNA sequence: TGCGCCAGCAGCCAGGACCCTGACGCCAGGTTCTTCCAGCCCCAGCATTTT.

V is TRBV6-6 and J is TRBJ2-5; D is unresolved. The CDR3 has 14 amino acids. Trimming left V 2 bases short and J 3 bases short, with 10 bases between. Germline-derived CDR1 and CDR2 are MNHNY and SVGAGI (reference sequence). CDR3 loop: CASSYGTVKETQYF. The DNA for the CDR3 is TGTGCCAGCAGTTACGGTACAGTGAAAGAGACCCAGTACTTC.

The chain employs TRBV28 and TRBJ2-7, with TRBD1 as a possible D gene (5 bases). This CDR3 contains 15 residues. With 6 bases removed from V and 0 bases from J, the gap between germline ends came to 15 bases. CDR1 is MDHEN, CDR2 SYDVKM, per germline. The CDR3 sequence: CASSQRTISSYEQYF. CDR3 sequence (DNA): TGTGCCAGCAGCCAACGGACAATTAGCTCCTACGAGCAGTACTTC.

The rearrangement uses TRBV4-1 and TRBJ2-5; 10 bases align to TRBD1. Unmatched junction bases numbered 4, after V lost 4 bases and J lost 5 bases. Germline V gives CDR1 MGHRA, CDR2 YSYEKL. The CDR3 consists of 14 residues. The CDR3 loop reads CASSRQGASETQYF. The CDR3 nucleotides read TGCGCCAGCAGCCGACAGGGGGCCTCGGAGACCCAGTACTTC.

This clonotype occurred once. This sequence joins TRBV6-6 and TRBJ2-4; 8 bases map to TRBD1. The DNA end is more similar to TRBJ2-5, so the J call may be wrong. This CDR3 contains 13 residues. Germline values: CDR1 MNHNY, CDR2 SVGAGI (reference sequence). CDR3 coding DNA: TGTGCCAGCGACAGGGGACCTCAAGAGACCCAGTACTTC. This translates into CASDRGPQETQYF.

This clonotype was seen a few times. The chain couples TRBV15 to TRBJ2-4, with 11 positions matching TRBD2. The J call may be incorrect, as the DNA end agrees better with TRBJ2-7. The CDR3 has 16 amino acids. Germline V CDR1 and CDR2: LNHNV, YYDKDF (reference sequence). The CDR3 DNA sequence: TGTGCCACCAGCAGAGCCATACTAGCGGGGGCCTACGAGCAGTACTTC. Its translation is CATSRAILAGAYEQYF.

The gene calls are TRBV20-1 and TRBJ2-1, with a possible D match to TRBD1 (7 bases). V was shortened by 3 bases and J by 0 bases, with 18 bases between the two germline ends. Germline values: CDR1 DFQATT, CDR2 SNEGSKA (reference sequence). The CDR3 is made up of 17 amino acids. Here the CDR3 DNA reads TGCAGTGCTAGTCCCGGCCCGGGGGACAGCTCCTACAATGAGCAGTTCTTC. Protein sequence: CSASPGPGDSSYNEQFF.

Of note for this clonotype: One junction end does not reproduce the germline sequence, and a read error may be involved. This sequence joins TRBV7-2 and TRBJ2-3, with 9 bases that match TRBD1. The CDR3 is 15 amino acids. Germline values: CDR1 SGHTA, CDR2 FQGNSA. CDR3 DNA: TGTGCCGGCAGCGGCTCCGGACAGGGGTTAGATACGCAGTATTTT. Protein sequence: CAGSGSGQGLDTQYF.

This clonotype has more than one count but fewer than ten. CDR3 nucleotide sequence: TGTGCCAGCAGCCCCGAGAGGGGGGAGCAGTACTTC. This translates into CASSPERGEQYF. This chain connects TRBV7-4 to TRBJ2-5, with D perhaps TRBD1 or TRBD2 (6 bases each). Trimming left V 5 bases short and J 11 bases short, with 15 bases between. CDR3 length equals 12 residues. Germline V gene sequence: CDR1 SGHVT, CDR2 SQSDAQ.

This clonotype was observed a few times. The junction does not match germline at one end; this may be a read error. The DNA of the CDR3 is TGCAACGTTGAAGACCCGGACAGAATCTATGGCTACACCTTC. Its translation is CNVEDPDRIYGYTF. The chain couples TRBV29-1 to TRBJ1-2; D perhaps matches TRBD1 (6 bases). Germline CDR1 and CDR2: SQVTM and ANQGSEA. The CDR3 is made up of 14 amino acids.